The clone carrying this TCR beta chain was detected a few times. Its antigen is not identified. This sample was included in a study of beta chain features in type 1 diabetes. Overall study results and limits: Across all four CD4+ subsets, people with type 1 diabetes showed modestly shorter TCRB CDR3s.

V trimming: 4 bases; J trimming: 5 bases; junction bases outside the gene matches: 8. Germline-derived CDR1 and CDR2 are SGHRS and YFSETQ. This CDR3 is built from 14 residues. The entirety of the isolated RNA underwent reverse transcription, so expressed TCRB transcripts were sequenced. Clones were read by immunoSEQ multiplex PCR, and TCRdb kept only the in-frame ones, dropping some. The sample lists fewer than 400,000 clones; 9.3% were seen once. Sequenced sample: central memory CD4+ T cells from blood. The chain recombines TRBV5-1 with TRBJ2-5; TRBD2 aligns across 7 bases. The TCR originated in a man aged 30-40 years with type 1 diabetes. DNA for the CDR3: TGCGCCAGCAGCGTGGGACTATCCGAGGAGACCCAGTACTTC. Its translation is CASSVGLSEETQYF.